The rows below give T cell receptor beta chains drawn from one sample of a study of blood T cell repertoires in COVID-19. Clones were sequenced by immunoSEQ multiplex PCR, and TCRdb holds only the in-frame ones, with some missing. The table records about 220,000 clones, about 80% of them present only once. Sequenced material: PBMCs or T cells enriched from blood (not recorded which). The receptors here all came from a woman in her 40s with acute COVID-19. Each CDR3 is given with its conserved first and last residue. D genes are given only for firm matches. The size entry is marked missing in some rows and otherwise reads once, few, many or a size class.

CDR3nt: TGTGCCAGCAGTCCCGCCGGGATACGTGACACTGAAGCTTTCTTT; CDR3aa: CASSPAGIRDTEAFF; d_gene: -; v_gene: TRBV28; j_gene: TRBJ1-1; abundance: -
CDR3nt: TGTGCCTGGAGCCAAGGGACTTTAGTTTATGGCTACACCTTC; CDR3aa: CAWSQGTLVYGYTF; d_gene: -; v_gene: TRBV30; j_gene: TRBJ1-2; abundance: -
CDR3nt: TGTGCCTGGAGTCGGGGGAATAGTGGGGCCAACGTCCTGACTTTC; CDR3aa: CAWSRGNSGANVLTF; d_gene: -; v_gene: TRBV30; j_gene: TRBJ2-6; abundance: -
CDR3nt: TGTGCCAGCAGCAAGATAGCAAACGGACAGTTAGGGAATCAGCCCCAGCATTTT; CDR3aa: CASSKIANGQLGNQPQHF; d_gene: -; v_gene: TRBV27; j_gene: TRBJ1-5; abundance: -
CDR3nt: TGTGCCAGCACCCACCCAGGGGTTGAGACCCAGTACTTC; CDR3aa: CASTHPGVETQYF; d_gene: -; v_gene: TRBV28; j_gene: TRBJ2-5; abundance: -
CDR3nt: TGTGCCAGCAGCTTGCACAGGGGGCCCAACACCGGGGAGCTGTTTTTT; CDR3aa: CASSLHRGPNTGELFF; d_gene: TRBD1; v_gene: TRBV7-3; j_gene: TRBJ2-2; abundance: -
CDR3nt: TGTGCCAGCAGTTACAGGAGCTCCTATAATTCACCCCTCCACTTT; CDR3aa: CASSYRSSYNSPLHF; d_gene: -; v_gene: TRBV6-5; j_gene: TRBJ1-6; abundance: -
CDR3nt: TGTGCCAGCAATGATTACAACAATCCAAAGCAAGAGACCCAGTACTTC; CDR3aa: CASNDYNNPKQETQYF; d_gene: -; v_gene: TRBV6-1; j_gene: TRBJ2-5; abundance: -
CDR3nt: TGTGCCAGTAGTATAGCCGCTAGCGGGAGTTGGGACCAAGAGACCCAGTACTTC; CDR3aa: CASSIAASGSWDQETQYF; d_gene: TRBD2; v_gene: TRBV19; j_gene: TRBJ2-5; abundance: -
CDR3nt: TGCGCCAGCAGCTTGCATCTCGGGGCCTACGAGCAGTACTTC; CDR3aa: CASSLHLGAYEQYF; d_gene: -; v_gene: TRBV5-1; j_gene: TRBJ2-7; abundance: -
CDR3nt: TGTGCCATCAGTGAGGGAATAGCGGGAGATCTGGAGACCCAGTACTTC; CDR3aa: CAISEGIAGDLETQYF; d_gene: TRBD2; v_gene: TRBV10-3; j_gene: TRBJ2-5; abundance: -
CDR3nt: TGTGCCAGCAGTGGAACCGGGACAGGGGTCCACGAGCAGTACTTC; CDR3aa: CASSGTGTGVHEQYF; d_gene: TRBD1; v_gene: TRBV25-1; j_gene: TRBJ2-7; abundance: -
CDR3nt: TGTGCCAGCAGTCAAGACAGGGCGCCTCAGCCCCAGCATTTT; CDR3aa: CASSQDRAPQPQHF; d_gene: TRBD1; v_gene: TRBV28; j_gene: TRBJ1-5; abundance: -
CDR3nt: TGTGCCACCATGTCCGGGATGAACACTGAAGCTTTCTTT; CDR3aa: CATMSGMNTEAFF; d_gene: -; v_gene: TRBV24-1; j_gene: TRBJ1-1; abundance: -
CDR3nt: TGTGCCAGTAGTAGCCAGGGGTTGTTAGCCAAAAACATTCAGTACTTC; CDR3aa: CASSSQGLLAKNIQYF; d_gene: -; v_gene: TRBV19; j_gene: TRBJ2-4; abundance: -
CDR3nt: TGTGCCAGCAGCTTAGACTGGACTGGATCTACCTACGAGCAGTACTTC; CDR3aa: CASSLDWTGSTYEQYF; d_gene: -; v_gene: TRBV7-2; j_gene: TRBJ2-7; abundance: -
CDR3nt: TGTGCCAGCAGTAGGACAGGGTTGAGCAATCAGCCCCAGCATTTT; CDR3aa: CASSRTGLSNQPQHF; d_gene: TRBD1; v_gene: TRBV6-2/TRBV6-3; j_gene: TRBJ1-5; abundance: -
CDR3nt: TGTGCCAGCAGGCAGGAGGGAATCGGGGAGCTGTTTTTT; CDR3aa: CASRQEGIGELFF; d_gene: -; v_gene: TRBV6-5; j_gene: TRBJ2-2; abundance: -
CDR3nt: TGTGCCTCGGGGGTGGACTACAATGAGCAGTTCTTC; CDR3aa: CASGVDYNEQFF; d_gene: -; v_gene: TRBV19; j_gene: TRBJ2-1; abundance: -
CDR3nt: TGTGCCAGTAGTCAGGCAGGGTTTTCGCAGCCCCAGCATTTT; CDR3aa: CASSQAGFSQPQHF; d_gene: -; v_gene: TRBV19; j_gene: TRBJ1-5; abundance: -
CDR3nt: TGCGCCAGCAGCTTGATGGGACAGGGGGCGAACGAGCAGTACTTC; CDR3aa: CASSLMGQGANEQYF; d_gene: TRBD1; v_gene: TRBV5-1; j_gene: TRBJ2-7; abundance: -
CDR3nt: TGTGCCAGCAGTGGTACAGGTGGCAGCGGGGCAACGGCCCAGTACTTC; CDR3aa: CASSGTGGSGATAQYF; d_gene: TRBD2; v_gene: TRBV2; j_gene: TRBJ2-5; abundance: -
CDR3nt: TGTGCCACCAGCAGCCCGGGAGAAAACTATGGCTACACCTTC; CDR3aa: CATSSPGENYGYTF; d_gene: -; v_gene: TRBV15; j_gene: TRBJ1-2; abundance: -
CDR3nt: TGCGCCAGCTCAAAGACTAGCGGCTACAATGAGCAGTTCTTC; CDR3aa: CASSKTSGYNEQFF; d_gene: TRBD2; v_gene: TRBV5-1; j_gene: TRBJ2-1; abundance: -
CDR3nt: TGTGCCAGCAGTTCCCTCGCTTTAGGGACAGATGGCTACACCTTC; CDR3aa: CASSSLALGTDGYTF; d_gene: TRBD1; v_gene: TRBV27; j_gene: TRBJ1-2; abundance: -
CDR3nt: TGCAGCGCTCGAGCCGGGGGGCGCGGCTATGGCTACACCTTC; CDR3aa: CSARAGGRGYGYTF; d_gene: -; v_gene: TRBV29-1; j_gene: TRBJ1-2; abundance: -
CDR3nt: TGTGCCAGCAGCCAAGTAGACAGGATCTATGGCTACACCTTC; CDR3aa: CASSQVDRIYGYTF; d_gene: -; v_gene: TRBV3-1/TRBV3-2; j_gene: TRBJ1-2; abundance: -
CDR3nt: TGTGCCAGCAGCCGGGACACACGCTACAATGAGCAGTTCTTC; CDR3aa: CASSRDTRYNEQFF; d_gene: -; v_gene: TRBV3-1/TRBV3-2; j_gene: TRBJ2-1; abundance: -
CDR3nt: TGTGCCAGCAGCCATTTAGCGGGATTTAGCACAGATACGCAGTATTTT; CDR3aa: CASSHLAGFSTDTQYF; d_gene: -; v_gene: TRBV12-1; j_gene: TRBJ2-3; abundance: -
CDR3nt: TGTGCCACCAGTGACCCGGCCCGGGGGGGGTATGGCTACACCTTC; CDR3aa: CATSDPARGGYGYTF; d_gene: -; v_gene: TRBV24-1; j_gene: TRBJ1-2; abundance: -
CDR3nt: TGTGCCAGTAGTATTTCGATGGGACTGGGTTATCATGAGCAGTTCTTC; CDR3aa: CASSISMGLGYHEQFF; d_gene: -; v_gene: TRBV19; j_gene: TRBJ2-1; abundance: -
CDR3nt: TGCGCCAGCAGCCAAGGGAGTTCGGGACTTATCTCCTACACCTTC; CDR3aa: CASSQGSSGLISYTF; d_gene: -; v_gene: TRBV4-1; j_gene: TRBJ1-2; abundance: -
CDR3nt: TGTGCCAGCAGCTTAGGGGGAGCTAGCGGCCAAGAGACCCAGTACTTC; CDR3aa: CASSLGGASGQETQYF; d_gene: TRBD2; v_gene: TRBV7-9; j_gene: TRBJ2-5; abundance: -
CDR3nt: TGCGCCAGCAGTCAATCTCGCCGGGGAACAGATACGCAGTATTTT; CDR3aa: CASSQSRRGTDTQYF; d_gene: -; v_gene: TRBV23-1; j_gene: TRBJ2-3; abundance: once
CDR3nt: TGCGCCAGCAGCCTGTCTTCATCGGGTTCTGGCTACACCTTC; CDR3aa: CASSLSSSGSGYTF; d_gene: -; v_gene: TRBV5-1; j_gene: TRBJ1-2; abundance: -
CDR3nt: TGTGCCAGCAGTCCGAACAGGGTAGCTCAGCCCCAGCATTTT; CDR3aa: CASSPNRVAQPQHF; d_gene: -; v_gene: TRBV27; j_gene: TRBJ1-5; abundance: -
CDR3nt: TGTGCCAGCTCCGGGACAGGAGGGTTTGAAGCTTTCTTT; CDR3aa: CASSGTGGFEAFF; d_gene: TRBD1; v_gene: TRBV19; j_gene: TRBJ1-1; abundance: -
CDR3nt: TGTGCCAGCATCCTCTCAGGGTACAACTACGAGCAGTACTTC; CDR3aa: CASILSGYNYEQYF; d_gene: -; v_gene: TRBV5-6; j_gene: TRBJ2-7; abundance: -
CDR3nt: TGTGCCAGTAGTATCGGGACAGGAACAACCTATGGCTACACCTTC; CDR3aa: CASSIGTGTTYGYTF; d_gene: TRBD1; v_gene: TRBV19; j_gene: TRBJ1-2; abundance: many
CDR3nt: TGTGCCAGCAGCCAAGTCCTAACCAGTACTAGCGGGATCAATGAGCAGTTCTTC; CDR3aa: CASSQVLTSTSGINEQFF; d_gene: TRBD2; v_gene: TRBV3-1/TRBV3-2; j_gene: TRBJ2-1; abundance: -
CDR3nt: TGTGCCAGCAGCTTTCGATCAGGGGTAAATACGCAGTATTTT; CDR3aa: CASSFRSGVNTQYF; d_gene: -; v_gene: TRBV6-2/TRBV6-3; j_gene: TRBJ2-3; abundance: -
CDR3nt: TGTGCCACCAGCCTCGGGGGCGAGGGGGCGAGGAATGGCTACACCTTC; CDR3aa: CATSLGGEGARNGYTF; d_gene: TRBD1; v_gene: TRBV15; j_gene: TRBJ1-2; abundance: -
CDR3nt: TGTGCCAGCAACCAACTAGCGGGGGCGTACAATGAGCAGTTCTTC; CDR3aa: CASNQLAGAYNEQFF; d_gene: TRBD2; v_gene: TRBV14; j_gene: TRBJ2-1; abundance: -
CDR3nt: TGCAGCGTTGGACACGATACGCAGTATTTT; CDR3aa: CSVGHDTQYF; d_gene: -; v_gene: TRBV29-1; j_gene: TRBJ2-3; abundance: -